This TCR beta chain was profiled in a study of sequential checkpoint blockade in melanoma. Study context: Arm A got nivolumab then ipilimumab; arm B the reverse, 1:1. TCRbeta immunosequencing was performed on DNA from around 91 pretreatment melanoma tumor samples.

Treatment noted: randomized to nivolumab then ipilimumab (arm A) or the reverse (arm B). The table came from immunoSEQ multiplex PCR; TCRdb's copy has only in-frame clones and leaves some out. Of thousands of clones listed, about 30% are singletons. The ends lost 5 bases at V and 5 bases at J; junction bases unmatched: 10. From germline, CDR1 is MDHEN and CDR2 SYDVKM. The CDR3 runs 15 residues. In its sample, this clone was seen a few times. This chain links TRBV28 with TRBJ2-3, with 7 bases that match TRBD2. This specimen was tumor tissue (inferred from file names), taken from a patient given nivolumab and ipilimumab in sequence. This sequence was found in a human donor with melanoma. This chain's CDR3 is CASSPQAGTGDTQYF. The CDR3 DNA reads TGTGCCAGCAGTCCCCAAGCGGGAACGGGAGATACGCAGTATTTT.